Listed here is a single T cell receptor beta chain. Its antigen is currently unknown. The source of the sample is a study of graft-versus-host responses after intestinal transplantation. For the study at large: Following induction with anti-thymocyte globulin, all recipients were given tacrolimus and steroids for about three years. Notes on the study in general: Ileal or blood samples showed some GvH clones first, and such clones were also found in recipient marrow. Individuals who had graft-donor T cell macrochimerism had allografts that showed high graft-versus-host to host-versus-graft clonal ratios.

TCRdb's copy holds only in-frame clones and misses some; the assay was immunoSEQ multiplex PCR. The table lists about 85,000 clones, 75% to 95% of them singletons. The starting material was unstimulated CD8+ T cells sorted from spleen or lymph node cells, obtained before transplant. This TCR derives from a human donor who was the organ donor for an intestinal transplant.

The CDR3 is CASSIGADTLSYEQYF. CDR3 bases: TGTGCCAGTAGTATCGGAGCAGACACCCTCTCCTACGAGCAGTACTTC. The rearrangement links TRBV19 to TRBJ2-7; D gene unclear. The CDR3 covers 16 residues. V was shortened by 3 bases and J by 0 bases, with 15 bases between the two germline ends. Germline V gives CDR1 LNHDA, CDR2 SQIVND (reference sequence).